These 13 T cell receptor beta chains were all obtained from the same sample, sequenced in a study of human T cells and chemical hapten exposure. The time point: patch test 2, 6 weeks after DPC sensitization. Treatment reported: therapeutic diphenylcyclopropenone sensitization with weekly scalp DPC. TCRdb processed the RACE reads anew with MiXCR; each CDR3 protein has one entry. This table holds approximately 89,000 distinct CDR3 sequences, 6.6% found once. Material: whole blood, obtained in connection with sensitization to the hapten diphenylcyclopropenone (DPC). These receptors were taken from a woman aged 25-40 years with alopecia areata. Some clones in this sample may be carry-over from other donors' samples.

This clonotype has ten or more counts. V and J are TRBV7-3 and TRBJ2-7; TRBD2 matches at 12 bases. CDR3 length equals 15 residues. The trim removed 5 bases at V and 4 bases at J, leaving 6 bases unmatched. Per the germline V gene, CDR1 is SGHTA and CDR2 is FQGTGA. The CDR3 nucleotides read TGTGCCAGCAGCCCGGCTAGCGGGGGGGTTTACGAGCAGTACTTC. It translates to CASSPASGGVYEQYF.

This clonotype was counted ten times or more. The V and J genes are TRBV2 and TRBJ1-2, with D hard to call. In germline, CDR1 is SNHLY, CDR2 FYNNEI. V gave up 1 base and J gave up 4 bases, with 19 bases separating them. This CDR3 is 17 amino acids long. The CDR3 reads CASSEDLLSTPGYGYTF. The CDR3, as DNA: TGTGCCAGCAGTGAAGACCTCCTCTCAACACCGGGCTATGGCTACACCTTC.

On this clonotype itself: At one boundary the junction diverges from the germline segment, which might be a read error. J is TRBJ1-1 and V is TRBV5-1; D unresolved. Looked up from germline, CDR1 is SGHRS and CDR2 is YFSETQ. This CDR3 has 14 amino acids. The CDR3 is CAGSPSPGDPRTFF. CDR3 DNA sequence: TGCGCCGGCAGTCCTTCCCCAGGTGACCCGAGGACTTTCTTT.

This clonotype was seen ten or more times. V is TRBV29-1 and J is TRBJ2-7, with 7 bases fitting TRBD1. There are 13 residues in the CDR3. J was trimmed by 3 bases and V by 5 bases; bases with no gene match: 7. Germline CDR1 is SQVTM and CDR2 is ANQGSEA. This CDR3 reads CSVRVGQVYEQYF. Here the CDR3 DNA reads TGCAGCGTTAGAGTCGGACAGGTCTACGAGCAGTACTTC.

This clonotype was observed a few times. The junction and the germline gene differ at one end; a read error may be behind it. The chain recombines TRBV2 with TRBJ1-1; 9 bases fit TRBD1. This CDR3 region has 14 residues. The germline V gene has CDR1 SNHLY and CDR2 FYNNEI. Here the CDR3 DNA reads TGTGCCAGCAGGGAAGTGGGACAGGGAGAAGAAGCTTTCTTT. Translating it yields CASREVGQGEEAFF.

In its sample, this clonotype was seen many times. In DNA form, the CDR3 reads TGTGCCACCAGCAGAGATCGGGATGCGGGGTCACCCCTCCACTTT. The encoded protein is CATSRDRDAGSPLHF. The chain recombines TRBV15 with TRBJ1-6, with D uncertain. Germline V CDR1 and CDR2: LNHNV, YYDKDF (reference sequence). Deletions cut 0 bases from V and 10 bases from J, with 13 bases between. The CDR3 has 15 residues.

This clonotype appeared a few times. CDR3 in amino acids: CSASGVTDHQPQHF. As DNA, the CDR3 is TGCAGTGCTAGTGGGGTGACAGATCATCAGCCCCAGCATTTT. This chain links TRBV20-1 with TRBJ1-5; TRBD1 might be the D (5 bases). Germline CDR1 reads DFQATT; CDR2 reads SNEGSKA (reference sequence). V lost 3 bases and J lost 5, with 14 bases in between. The CDR3 loop spans 14 amino acids.

As for this clonotype: A much larger clone sits a single nucleotide away, making a read error possible. The chain couples TRBV7-9 to TRBJ1-1; unclear D gene. The CDR3 contains 14 residues. Germline-derived CDR1 and CDR2 are SEHNR and FQNEAQ (reference sequence). The CDR3: CASSLPNKNTEASF. In DNA, the CDR3 is TGTGCCAGCAGCTTACCCAACAAGAACACTGAAGCTTCCTTT. The full variable domain, in which reference TRBV7-9 and TRBJ1-1 provide the parts outside the CDR3, is DTGVSQNPRHKITKRGQNVTFRCDPISEHNRLYWYRQTLGQGPEFLTYFQNEAQLEKSRLLSDRFSAERPKGSFSTLEIQRTEQGDSAMYLCASSLPNKNTEASFGQGTRLTVV.

This clonotype has ten or more counts. Here the CDR3 DNA reads TGCAGCGTTGAGGACCAGAGGGACAATGAGCAGTTCTTC. It codes for CSVEDQRDNEQFF. This chain connects TRBV29-1 to TRBJ2-1; tentative D call: TRBD2 (5 bases). Trimming cost V 3 bases and J 5 bases, with 11 bases left between them. The CDR3 is 13 residues long. Germline CDR1 SQVTM, CDR2 ANQGSEA.

The sample holds many counts of this clonotype. This chain joins TRBV11-2 and TRBJ1-6; 12 nucleotides align to TRBD1. The CDR3 runs to 19 residues. Germline CDR1 and CDR2: SGHAT and FQNNGV. Trimming took 5 bases from V and 5 from J; bases not matched to a gene: 13. CDR3 protein: CASSLTRDRGRGDNSPLHF. The CDR3, as DNA: TGTGCCAGCAGCCTCACCCGGGACAGGGGGCGAGGGGATAATTCACCCCTCCACTTT. Based on the CDR3 plus reference TRBV11-2 and TRBJ1-6, the full variable domain is EAGVAQSPRYKIIEKRQSVAFWCNPISGHATLYWYQQILGQGPKLLIQFQNNGVVDDSQLPKDRFSAERLKGVDSTLKIQPAKLEDSAVYLCASSLTRDRGRGDNSPLHFGNGTRLTVT.

This clonotype was counted ten times or more. The gene calls are TRBV6-1 and TRBJ1-1; TRBD1 aligns across 9 bases. The CDR3 length is 16 residues. With 6 bases clipped from V and 0 bases from J, the junction kept 8 bases outside the gene matches. CDR1 and CDR2 (germline): MNHNS, SASEGT. In DNA, the CDR3 is TGTGCCAGCAGCAAGGGACAGGGTAGGATGAACACTGAAGCTTTCTTT. Protein: CASSKGQGRMNTEAFF.

The table lists this clonotype with a few counts. This rearrangement joins TRBV20-1 to TRBJ2-7; unclear D gene. Trimming took off 0 bases at V and 1 base at J, with 7 bases between the two ends. CDR1 is DFQATT and CDR2 is SNEGSKA in the germline V gene (reference sequence). The CDR3 loop spans 13 amino acids. The CDR3 sequence: CSARDSVSYEQYF. CDR3 nucleotides: TGCAGTGCTAGAGACTCGGTGTCCTACGAGCAGTACTTC.

The chain uses TRBV2 and TRBJ1-2; D remains unclear. Germline CDR1 reads SNHLY; CDR2 reads FYNNEI. The CDR3 extends over 15 amino acids. Trimming left V 1 base short and J 4 bases short, with 13 bases between. CDR3 in amino acids: CASSEGAPLSYGYTF. CDR3 nucleotide sequence: TGTGCCAGCAGTGAAGGGGCGCCACTCTCCTATGGCTACACCTTC.